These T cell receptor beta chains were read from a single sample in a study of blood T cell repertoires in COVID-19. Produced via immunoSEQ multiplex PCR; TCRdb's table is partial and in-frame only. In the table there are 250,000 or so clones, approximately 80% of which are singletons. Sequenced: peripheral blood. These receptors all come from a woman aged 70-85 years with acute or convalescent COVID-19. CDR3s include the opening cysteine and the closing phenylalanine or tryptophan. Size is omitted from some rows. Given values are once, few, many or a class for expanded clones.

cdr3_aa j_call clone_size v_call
CSVDPGTSTDTQYF TRBJ2-3 - TRBV29-1
CASSNGQGGSEAFF TRBJ1-1 - TRBV9
CASSQRQAYGYTF TRBJ1-2 - TRBV4-2
CASSDDRALFYNSPLHF TRBJ1-6 once TRBV7-8
CASSRAGMNTEAFF TRBJ1-1 - TRBV3-1/TRBV3-2
CASSQERTGGIGELFF TRBJ2-2 - TRBV4-3
CASRPAGRTEAFF TRBJ1-1 few TRBV28
CAWSVGNQPQHF TRBJ1-5 - TRBV30
CASSLFRDRPYSNQPQHF TRBJ1-5 - TRBV28
CASSQDGWQGVIGELFF TRBJ2-2 - TRBV4-1
CASSPVQGARGSPLHF TRBJ1-6 - TRBV4-3
CAISGTGREKLFF TRBJ1-4 - TRBV10-3
CASRPLGVSNTEAFF TRBJ1-1 - TRBV5-4
CASSPGPWNTIYF TRBJ1-3 - TRBV10-2
CATLDIFNSPLHF TRBJ1-6 - TRBV10-3
CASSFRRGVGEKLFF TRBJ1-4 - TRBV7-2
CASSRQGSDTQYF TRBJ2-3 - TRBV11-3
CSVAGFRETNTEAFF TRBJ1-1 few TRBV29-1
CAISQGLNTEAFF TRBJ1-1 - TRBV10-3
CASSLRPRGDNSPLHF TRBJ1-6 once TRBV5-1
CASRLARDRGPRNTEAFF TRBJ1-1 - TRBV12-2
CASSQDLTAGNSPLHF TRBJ1-6 - TRBV4-2